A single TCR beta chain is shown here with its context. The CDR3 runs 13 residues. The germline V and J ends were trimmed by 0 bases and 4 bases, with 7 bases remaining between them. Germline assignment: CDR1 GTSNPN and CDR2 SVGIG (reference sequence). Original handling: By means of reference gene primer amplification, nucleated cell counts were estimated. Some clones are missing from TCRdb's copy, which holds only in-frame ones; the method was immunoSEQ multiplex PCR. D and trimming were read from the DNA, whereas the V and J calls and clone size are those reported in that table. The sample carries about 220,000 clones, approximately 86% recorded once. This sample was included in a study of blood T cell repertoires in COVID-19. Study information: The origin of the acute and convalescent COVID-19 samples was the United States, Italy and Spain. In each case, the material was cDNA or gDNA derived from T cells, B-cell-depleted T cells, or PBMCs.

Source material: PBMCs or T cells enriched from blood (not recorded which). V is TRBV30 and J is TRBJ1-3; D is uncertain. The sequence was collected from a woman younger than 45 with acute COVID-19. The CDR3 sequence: CAWSVAAGNTIYF. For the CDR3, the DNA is TGTGCCTGGAGTGTAGCCGCCGGAAACACCATATATTTT.